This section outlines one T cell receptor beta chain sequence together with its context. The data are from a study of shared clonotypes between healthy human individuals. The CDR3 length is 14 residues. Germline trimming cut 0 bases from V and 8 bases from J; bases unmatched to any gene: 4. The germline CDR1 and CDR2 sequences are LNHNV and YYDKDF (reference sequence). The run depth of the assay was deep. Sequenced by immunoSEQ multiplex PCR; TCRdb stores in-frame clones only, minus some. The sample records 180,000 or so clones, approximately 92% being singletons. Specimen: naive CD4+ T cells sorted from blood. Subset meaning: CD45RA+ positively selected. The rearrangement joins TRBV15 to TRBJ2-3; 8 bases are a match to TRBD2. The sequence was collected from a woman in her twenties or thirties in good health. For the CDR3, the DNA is TGTGCCACCAGCAGAGAGTTCGCGGGAGGTACGCAGTATTTT. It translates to CATSREFAGGTQYF. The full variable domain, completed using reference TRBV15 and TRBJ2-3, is DAMVIQNPRYQVTQFGKPVTLSCSQTLNHNVMYWYQQKSSQAPKLLFHYYDKDFNNEADTPDNFQSRRPNTSFCFLDIRSPGLGDTAMYLCATSREFAGGTQYFGPGTRLTVL.